One sample yielded the 6 T cell receptor beta chains listed below, sequenced in a study of blood T cell repertoires in COVID-19. The assay was immunoSEQ multiplex PCR, and TCRdb's table has in-frame clones only and misses some. The profile covers roughly 140,000 clones, with 85% appearing a single time and about 3% taken by the ten largest. Sequencing used peripheral blood. These TCRs come from a woman between 35 and 50 years old with active or convalescent COVID-19.

V is TRBV28 and J is TRBJ1-1, with a possible D match to TRBD1 (5 bases). Germline lookup yields CDR1 MDHEN and CDR2 SYDVKM. CDR3 length: 12 amino acids. Trimming left V 4 bases short and J 7 bases short, with 10 bases between. The chain's CDR3 is CASSWPQGEAFF. CDR3 nucleotide sequence: TGTGCCAGCAGTTGGCCCCAGGGTGAAGCTTTCTTT.

This chain links TRBV19 with TRBJ1-2, with D possibly TRBD1 on 5 matching bases. Trimming removed 5 bases at V and 4 bases at J, with 14 bases between. Germline V gene sequence: CDR1 LNHDA, CDR2 SQIVND (reference sequence). The CDR3 has 14 amino acids. CDR3 protein: CASSVQGYVYGYTF. The CDR3 DNA reads as TGTGCCAGTAGTGTGCAGGGTTATGTCTATGGCTACACCTTC.

This rearrangement joins TRBV6-1 to TRBJ1-2; perhaps TRBD1 as D (6 bases). This CDR3 has 17 amino acids. Trimming shortened V by 4 bases and J by 2 bases, and 20 bases separated the two germline ends. Germline V CDR1 and CDR2: MNHNS, SASEGT. In DNA form, the CDR3 reads TGTGCCAGCAGTGGGCTACAGTCTGATAGGGGGAACTATGGCTACACCTTC. The encoded protein is CASSGLQSDRGNYGYTF.

This chain uses TRBV5-6 with TRBJ1-2; TRBD1 might be the D (5 bases). This CDR3 contains 15 residues. Germline CDR1 is SGHDT and CDR2 is YYEEEE. V lost 3 bases, J lost 0 bases, and 12 bases lay in between. CDR3 sequence: CASSWGRITNYGYTF. The CDR3 region has the DNA TGTGCCAGCAGCTGGGGGAGGATTACTAACTATGGCTACACCTTC.

As regards this clone: The junction does not match germline at one end; this may be a read error. The chain links TRBV19 to TRBJ1-2; a weak D match, TRBD1 (5 bases). The CDR3 length is 16 residues. Germline V CDR1 and CDR2: LNHDA, SQIVND (reference sequence). This CDR3 is CTSTLHGRGANYGYTF. The DNA of the CDR3 is TGTACCAGTACTCTCCACGGACGGGGGGCTAACTATGGCTACACCTTC.

This rearrangement joins TRBV7-9 to TRBJ1-2, with no clear D. Germline V gives CDR1 SEHNR, CDR2 FQNEAQ (reference sequence). The CDR3 totals 13 residues. Trimming stripped 1 base from V and 8 bases from J, with 11 bases between. CDR3 in amino acids: CASSLGENRGYTF. CDR3 in DNA: TGTGCCAGCAGCTTAGGGGAGAATAGGGGCTACACCTTC.